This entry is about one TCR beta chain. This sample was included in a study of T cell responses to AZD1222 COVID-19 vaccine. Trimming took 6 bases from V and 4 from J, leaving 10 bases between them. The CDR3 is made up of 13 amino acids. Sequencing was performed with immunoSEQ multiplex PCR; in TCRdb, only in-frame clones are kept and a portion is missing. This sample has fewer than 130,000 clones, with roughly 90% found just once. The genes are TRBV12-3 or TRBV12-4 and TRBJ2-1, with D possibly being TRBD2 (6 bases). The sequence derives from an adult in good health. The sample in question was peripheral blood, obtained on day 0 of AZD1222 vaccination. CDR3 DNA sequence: TGTGCCAGCAGGTCGGGGGATTACAATGAGCAGTTCTTC. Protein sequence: CASRSGDYNEQFF.